This TCR beta chain was identified during a study of cytomegalovirus exposure and HLA in healthy donors. The PCR employed 60 Vbeta primers together with 13 Jbeta primers. The method was immunoSEQ multiplex PCR; TCRdb's version includes in-frame clones alone and lacks a portion of them. Of 160,000 or so clones in the sample, approximately 80% were seen once. Of note for this clone: Its antigen is still unknown.

This CDR3 contains 14 residues. Looked up from germline, CDR1 is SEHNR and CDR2 is FQNEAQ (reference sequence). Trimming pared 0 bases from V and 4 bases from J, leaving 9 bases between. Study findings and constraints: V segments that were indistinguishable, TRBV6-2 and TRBV6-3 among them, were omitted from analysis. Investigators reported approximately 150 TCR beta chains as tied to cytomegalovirus.

The gene calls are TRBV7-9 and TRBJ2-5, with D perhaps TRBD2 (5 bases). Material: PBMCs. The sequence was collected from a man between 50 and 59 years old in good health and CMV-seropositive. In DNA form, the CDR3 reads TGTGCCAGCAGCTTAGCCGGCGGGCGAGAGACCCAGTACTTC. It translates to CASSLAGGRETQYF.